The 5 T cell receptor beta chains in this list originate from one sample, sequenced in a study of T cells in Graves' hyperthyroidism and ophthalmopathy. The investigators amplified TCR beta CDR3 regions from RNA transcripts. In the first-round RT-PCR of the TCR CDR3, the HTBI primer set was used. A single record per CDR3 protein comes from TCRdb applying MiXCR to the multiplex PCR reads. Of 300,000 to 400,000 distinct CDR3 sequences in the sample, 15% to 20% were seen once. The specimen was blood. The receptors derive from a man younger than 30 with Graves' ophthalmopathy.

This clonotype was counted ten times or more. The chain joins TRBV12-3 or TRBV12-4 to TRBJ1-5; TRBD1 matches 7 bases. V dropped 6 bases and J dropped 0; count of bases not matched to a gene: 5. CDR3 length equals 15 residues. The CDR3 protein is CASRGDSNSNQPQHF. Written as DNA, the CDR3 is TGTGCCAGCAGGGGGGACAGTAATAGCAATCAGCCCCAGCATTTT.

This clonotype was observed at least ten times. The chain uses TRBV7-9 and TRBJ2-7; 8 bases fit TRBD2. The CDR3 totals 17 residues. The germline CDR1 and CDR2 sequences are SEHNR and FQNEAQ (reference sequence). Unmatched junction bases numbered 9, after V lost 2 bases and J lost 0 bases. The CDR3 region has the DNA TGTGCCAGCAGCTTAAGGTCTGGAGGACTAGCCTCCTACGAGCAGTACTTC. Amino acid sequence: CASSLRSGGLASYEQYF.

This rearrangement joins TRBV10-2 to TRBJ1-5; the match to TRBD1 covers 10 bases. V lost 4 bases to trimming and J lost 5 bases; unmatched junction nucleotides: 8. The CDR3 totals 16 residues. Germline-derived CDR1 and CDR2 are WSHSY and SAAADI. The CDR3 DNA reads as TGCGCCAGCAGTGGCCGGGGACAGGGGCTCGATCAGCCCCAGCATTTT. It codes for CASSGRGQGLDQPQHF.

This chain uses TRBV19 with TRBJ2-1; 8 bases align to TRBD2. CDR1 LNHDA and CDR2 SQIVND come from the germline V gene (reference sequence). This CDR3 has 15 amino acids. V was pared by 5 bases and J by 7 bases, with 10 bases of the junction left unmatched. In DNA form, the CDR3 reads TGTGCCAGTAGTCTTCGTAGGACGGGGGGGAATGAGCAGTTCTTC. Its protein product is CASSLRRTGGNEQFF.

This chain links TRBV4-1 with TRBJ1-5, with D perhaps matching TRBD1 (6 bases). Germline-derived CDR1 and CDR2 are MGHRA and YSYEKL. CDR3 size: 17 residues. V lost 4 bases and J 4 bases, leaving 20 bases between the germline ends. CDR3 loop: CASSLKVGGGSNQPQHF. The CDR3 bases are TGCGCCAGCAGCCTCAAGGTGGGGGGCGGCAGTAATCAGCCCCAGCATTTT.